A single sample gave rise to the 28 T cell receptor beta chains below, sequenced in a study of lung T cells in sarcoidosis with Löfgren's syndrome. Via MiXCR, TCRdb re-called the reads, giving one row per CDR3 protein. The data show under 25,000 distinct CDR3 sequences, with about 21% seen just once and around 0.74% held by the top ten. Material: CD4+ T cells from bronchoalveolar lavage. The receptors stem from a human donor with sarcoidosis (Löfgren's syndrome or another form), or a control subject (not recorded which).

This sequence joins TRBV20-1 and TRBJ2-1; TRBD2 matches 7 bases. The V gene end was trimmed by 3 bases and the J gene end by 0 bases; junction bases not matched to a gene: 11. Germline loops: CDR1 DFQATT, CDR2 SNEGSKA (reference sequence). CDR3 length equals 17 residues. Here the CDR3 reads CSARGEGRGRSYNEQFF. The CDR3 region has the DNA TGCAGTGCTAGGGGGGAGGGACGCGGGCGCTCCTACAATGAGCAGTTCTTC.

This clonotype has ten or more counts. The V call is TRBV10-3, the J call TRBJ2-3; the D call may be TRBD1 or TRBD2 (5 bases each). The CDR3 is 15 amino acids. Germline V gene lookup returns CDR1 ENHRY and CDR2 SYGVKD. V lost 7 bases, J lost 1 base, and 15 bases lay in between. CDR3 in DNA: TGTGCCATCATGGCGCAGGGAGTCGGCACAGATACGCAGTATTTT. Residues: CAIMAQGVGTDTQYF.

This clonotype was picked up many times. DNA for the CDR3: TGTGCCAGCAGGCTCCTTAGGGGAGGATCCTACAATGAGCAGTTCTTC. Translation: CASRLLRGGSYNEQFF. The genes are TRBV7-2 and TRBJ2-1; possibly TRBD2 for D (6 bases). Germline loops: CDR1 SGHTA, CDR2 FQGNSA. The V end was cut by 6 bases, the J end by 1 base, with 16 bases between. This CDR3 spans 16 amino acids.

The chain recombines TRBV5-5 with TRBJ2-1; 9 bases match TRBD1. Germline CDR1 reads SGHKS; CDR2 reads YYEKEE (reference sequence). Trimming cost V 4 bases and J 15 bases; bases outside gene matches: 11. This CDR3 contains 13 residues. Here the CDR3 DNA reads TGTGCCAGCAGCCTTCGGCCGGGACAGGGAACGTTCTTC. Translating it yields CASSLRPGQGTFF.

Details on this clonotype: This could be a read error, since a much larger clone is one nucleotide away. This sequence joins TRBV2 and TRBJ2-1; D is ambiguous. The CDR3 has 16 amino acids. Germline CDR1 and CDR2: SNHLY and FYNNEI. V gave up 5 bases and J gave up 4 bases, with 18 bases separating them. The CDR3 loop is CASSCLTEPLYNEQFF. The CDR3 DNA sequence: TGTGCCAGCAGTTGTCTGACTGAGCCCTTGTACAATGAGCAGTTCTTC. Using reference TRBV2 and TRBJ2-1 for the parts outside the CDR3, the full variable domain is EPEVTQTPSHQVTQMGQEVILRCVPISNHLYFYWYRQILGQKVEFLVSFYNNEISEKSEIFDDQFSVERPDGSNFTLKIRSTKLEDSAMYFCASSCLTEPLYNEQFFGPGTRLTVL.

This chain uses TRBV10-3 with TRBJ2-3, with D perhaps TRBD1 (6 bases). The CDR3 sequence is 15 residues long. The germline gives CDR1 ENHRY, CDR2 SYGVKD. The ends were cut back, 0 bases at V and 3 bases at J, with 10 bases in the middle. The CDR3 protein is CAISESWTDTDTQYF. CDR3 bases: TGTGCCATCAGTGAGTCTTGGACAGATACAGATACGCAGTATTTT.

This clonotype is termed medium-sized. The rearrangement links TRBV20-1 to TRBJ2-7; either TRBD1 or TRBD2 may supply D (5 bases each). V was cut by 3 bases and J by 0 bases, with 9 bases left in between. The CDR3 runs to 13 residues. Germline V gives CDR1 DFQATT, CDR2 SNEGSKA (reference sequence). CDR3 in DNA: TGCAGTGCTAGTACGGGACCCTCCTACGAGCAGTACTTC. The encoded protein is CSASTGPSYEQYF.

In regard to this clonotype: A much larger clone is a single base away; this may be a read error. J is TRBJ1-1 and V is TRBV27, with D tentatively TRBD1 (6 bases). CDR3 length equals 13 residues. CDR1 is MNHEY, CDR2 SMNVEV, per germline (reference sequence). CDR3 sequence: CASSYREDTEASF. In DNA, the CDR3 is TGTGCCAGCAGCTACAGGGAAGACACTGAAGCTTCCTTT.

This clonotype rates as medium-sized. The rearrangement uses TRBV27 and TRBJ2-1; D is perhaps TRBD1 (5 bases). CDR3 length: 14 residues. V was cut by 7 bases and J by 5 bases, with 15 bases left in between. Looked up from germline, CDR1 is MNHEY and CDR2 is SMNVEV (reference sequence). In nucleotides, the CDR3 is TGTGCCAGCATACTTTCTCAGGGTAACAATGAGCAGTTCTTC. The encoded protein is CASILSQGNNEQFF.

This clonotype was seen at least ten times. The CDR3 spells CASSLTGDSPLHF. In nucleotides, the CDR3 is TGTGCCAGCAGCTTGACAGGGGATTCACCCCTCCACTTT. V gene TRBV7-9 combines with J gene TRBJ1-6, with 8 bases lining up with TRBD1. Germline CDR1 and CDR2: SEHNR and FQNEAQ (reference sequence). After removal of 3 bases from V and 8 bases from J, the junction contained 0 bases not matched to a gene. The CDR3 length is 13 residues.

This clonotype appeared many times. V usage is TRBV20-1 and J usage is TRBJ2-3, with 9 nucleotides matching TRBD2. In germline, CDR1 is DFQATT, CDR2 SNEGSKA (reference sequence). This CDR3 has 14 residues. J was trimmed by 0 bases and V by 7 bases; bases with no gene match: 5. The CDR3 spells CSESSGISTDTQYF. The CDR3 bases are TGCAGTGAATCTAGCGGGATCAGCACAGATACGCAGTATTTT.

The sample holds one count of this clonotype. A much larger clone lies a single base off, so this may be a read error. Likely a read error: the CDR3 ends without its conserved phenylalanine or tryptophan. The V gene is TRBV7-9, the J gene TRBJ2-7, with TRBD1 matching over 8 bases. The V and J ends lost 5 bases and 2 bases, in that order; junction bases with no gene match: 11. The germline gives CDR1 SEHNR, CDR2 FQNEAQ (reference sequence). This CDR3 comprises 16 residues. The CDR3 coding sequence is TGTGCCAGCAGCGTTACAGGGGGACGGCGGACCTACGAGCAGTACTGC. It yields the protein CASSVTGGRRTYEQYC.

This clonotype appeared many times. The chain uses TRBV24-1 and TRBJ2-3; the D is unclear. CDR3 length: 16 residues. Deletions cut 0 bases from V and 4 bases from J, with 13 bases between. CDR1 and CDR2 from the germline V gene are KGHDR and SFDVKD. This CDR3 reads CATSDLGLDVADTQYF. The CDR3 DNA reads TGTGCCACCAGTGATTTGGGGTTGGACGTTGCAGATACGCAGTATTTT.

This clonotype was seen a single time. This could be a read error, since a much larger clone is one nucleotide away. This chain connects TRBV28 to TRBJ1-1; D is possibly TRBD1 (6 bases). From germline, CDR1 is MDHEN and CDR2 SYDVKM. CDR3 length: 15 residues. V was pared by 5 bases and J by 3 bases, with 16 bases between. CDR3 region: CASSPLAGVDTEAFF. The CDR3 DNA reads TGTGCCAGCAGTCCCCTAGCAGGGGTGGACACTGAAGCTTTCTTT.

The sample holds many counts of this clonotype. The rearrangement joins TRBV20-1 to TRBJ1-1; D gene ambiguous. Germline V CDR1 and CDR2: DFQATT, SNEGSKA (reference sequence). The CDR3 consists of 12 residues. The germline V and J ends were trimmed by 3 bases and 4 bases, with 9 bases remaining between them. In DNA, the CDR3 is TGCAGTGCTAGCCCGTGGGGCACTGAAGCTTTCTTT. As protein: CSASPWGTEAFF.

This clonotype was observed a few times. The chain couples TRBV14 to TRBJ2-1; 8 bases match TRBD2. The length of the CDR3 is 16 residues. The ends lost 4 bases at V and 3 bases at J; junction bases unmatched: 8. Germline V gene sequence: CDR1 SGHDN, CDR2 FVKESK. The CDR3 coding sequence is TGTGCCAGCAGCCTAGGACTAGCCCCCTTCTACAATGAGCAGTTCTTC. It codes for CASSLGLAPFYNEQFF.

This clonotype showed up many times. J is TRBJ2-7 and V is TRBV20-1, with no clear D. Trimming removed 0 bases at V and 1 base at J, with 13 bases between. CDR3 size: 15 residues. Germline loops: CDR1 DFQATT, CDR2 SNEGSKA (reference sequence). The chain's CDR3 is CSARDGRGLSYEQYF. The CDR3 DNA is TGCAGTGCTAGAGATGGAAGAGGTCTGTCCTACGAGCAGTACTTC.

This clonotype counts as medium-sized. CDR3 nucleotides: TGTGCCAGCAGTTCCCCGGGAAGGGAACAGCCCCAGCATTTT. It is translated as CASSSPGREQPQHF. This chain uses TRBV27 with TRBJ1-5; no firm D call. CDR3 size: 14 residues. The germline V gene has CDR1 MNHEY and CDR2 SMNVEV (reference sequence). The germline V and J ends were trimmed by 4 bases and 7 bases, with 14 bases remaining between them.

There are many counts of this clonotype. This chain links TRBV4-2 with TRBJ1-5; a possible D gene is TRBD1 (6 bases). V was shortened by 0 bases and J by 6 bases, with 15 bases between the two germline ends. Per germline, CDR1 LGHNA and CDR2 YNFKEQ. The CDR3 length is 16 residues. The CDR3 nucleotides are TGTGCCAGCAGCCAAGAAAGGGTTGGGGGCAGTCAGCCCCAGCATTTT. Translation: CASSQERVGGSQPQHF.

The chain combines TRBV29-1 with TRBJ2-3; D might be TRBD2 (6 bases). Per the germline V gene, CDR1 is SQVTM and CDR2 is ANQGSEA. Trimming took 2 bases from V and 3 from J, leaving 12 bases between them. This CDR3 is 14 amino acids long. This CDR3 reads CSVESPSGTDTQYF. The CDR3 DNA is TGCAGCGTTGAATCCCCAAGCGGGACAGATACGCAGTATTTT.

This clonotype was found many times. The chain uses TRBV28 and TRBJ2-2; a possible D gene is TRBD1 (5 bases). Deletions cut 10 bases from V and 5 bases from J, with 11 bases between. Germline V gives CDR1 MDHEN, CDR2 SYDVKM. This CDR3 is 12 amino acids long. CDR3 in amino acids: CAKKGQTGELFF. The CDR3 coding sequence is TGTGCCAAAAAGGGGCAAACCGGGGAGCTGTTTTTT. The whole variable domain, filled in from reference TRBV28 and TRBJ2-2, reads DVKVTQSSRYLVKRTGEKVFLECVQDMDHENMFWYRQDPGLGLRLIYFSYDVKMKEKGDIPEGYSVSREKKERFSLILESASTNQTSMYLCAKKGQTGELFFGEGSRLTVL.

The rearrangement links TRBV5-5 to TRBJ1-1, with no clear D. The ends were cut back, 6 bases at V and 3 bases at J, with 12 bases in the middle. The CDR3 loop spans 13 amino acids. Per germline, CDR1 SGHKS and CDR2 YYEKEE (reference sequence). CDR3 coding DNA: TGTGCCAGCAAGTTTAGTGAGGACACTGAAGCTTTCTTT. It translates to CASKFSEDTEAFF. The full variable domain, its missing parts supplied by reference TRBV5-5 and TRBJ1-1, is DAGVTQSPTHLIKTRGQQVTLRCSPISGHKSVSWYQQVLGQGPQFIFQYYEKEERGRGNFPDRFSARQFPNYSSELNVNALLLGDSALYLCASKFSEDTEAFFGQGTRLTVV.

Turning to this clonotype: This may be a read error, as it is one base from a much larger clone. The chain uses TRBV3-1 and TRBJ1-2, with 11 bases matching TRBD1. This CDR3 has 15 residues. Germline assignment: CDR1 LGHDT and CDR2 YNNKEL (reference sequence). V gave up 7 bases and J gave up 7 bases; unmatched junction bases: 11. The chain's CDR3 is CASNEGQGVPGGYTF. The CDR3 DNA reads TGTGCCAGCAACGAGGGACAGGGGGTTCCCGGTGGCTACACCTTC.

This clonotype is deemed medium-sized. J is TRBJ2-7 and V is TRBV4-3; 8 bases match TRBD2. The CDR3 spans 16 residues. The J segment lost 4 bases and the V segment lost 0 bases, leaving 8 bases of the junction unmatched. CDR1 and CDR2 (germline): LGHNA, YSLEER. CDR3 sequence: CASSQDQAAGAYEQYF. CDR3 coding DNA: TGCGCCAGCAGCCAAGATCAGGCAGCGGGAGCTTACGAGCAGTACTTC.

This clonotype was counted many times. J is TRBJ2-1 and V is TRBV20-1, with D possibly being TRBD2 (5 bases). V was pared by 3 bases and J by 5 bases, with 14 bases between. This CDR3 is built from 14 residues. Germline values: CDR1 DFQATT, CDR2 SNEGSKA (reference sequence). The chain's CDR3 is CSASPRLPDNEQFF. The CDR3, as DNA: TGCAGTGCTAGTCCGAGACTACCAGACAATGAGCAGTTCTTC.

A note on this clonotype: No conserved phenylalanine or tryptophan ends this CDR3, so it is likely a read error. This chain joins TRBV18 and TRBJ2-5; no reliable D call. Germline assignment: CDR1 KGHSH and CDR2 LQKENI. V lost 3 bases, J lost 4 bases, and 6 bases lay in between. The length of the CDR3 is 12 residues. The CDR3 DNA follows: TGTGCCAGCTCACCCCCGGGAGAGACCCAGTACCTC. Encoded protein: CASSPPGETQYL.

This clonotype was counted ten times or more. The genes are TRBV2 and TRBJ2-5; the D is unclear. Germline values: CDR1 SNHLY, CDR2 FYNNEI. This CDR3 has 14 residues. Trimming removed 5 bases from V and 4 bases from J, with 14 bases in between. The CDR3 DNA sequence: TGTGCCAGCAGTTCCGAGATACGTGGAGAGACCCAGTACTTC. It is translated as CASSSEIRGETQYF.

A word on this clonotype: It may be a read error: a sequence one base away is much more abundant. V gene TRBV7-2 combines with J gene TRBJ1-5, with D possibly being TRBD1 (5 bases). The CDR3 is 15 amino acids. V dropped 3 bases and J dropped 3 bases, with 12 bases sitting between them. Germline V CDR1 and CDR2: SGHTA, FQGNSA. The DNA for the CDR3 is TGTGCCAGCAGCTTGAGTAGGGGTAACAATCAGCCCCAGCATTTT. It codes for CASSLSRGNNQPQHF.